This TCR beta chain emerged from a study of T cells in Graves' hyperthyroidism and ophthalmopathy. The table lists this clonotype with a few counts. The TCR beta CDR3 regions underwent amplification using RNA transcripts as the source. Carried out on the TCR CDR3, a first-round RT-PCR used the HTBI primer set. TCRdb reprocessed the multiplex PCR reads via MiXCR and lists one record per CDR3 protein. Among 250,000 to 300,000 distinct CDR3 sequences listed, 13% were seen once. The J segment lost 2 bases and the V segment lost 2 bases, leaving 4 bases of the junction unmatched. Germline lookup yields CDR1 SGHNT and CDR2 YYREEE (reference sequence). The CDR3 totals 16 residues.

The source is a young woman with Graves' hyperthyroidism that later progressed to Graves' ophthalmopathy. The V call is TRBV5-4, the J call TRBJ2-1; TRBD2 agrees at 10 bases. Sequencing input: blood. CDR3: CASSFGLADTYNEQFF. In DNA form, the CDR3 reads TGTGCCAGCAGCTTCGGACTAGCGGACACCTACAATGAGCAGTTCTTC.